This T cell receptor (beta chain) was profiled in a study of tumor-infiltrating lymphocytes in primary liver carcinoma. Germline CDR1 SGHAT, CDR2 FQNNGV. This CDR3 has 17 amino acids. Study observations and caveats: Samples, which were bulk and unsorted, did not allow CD4+ and CD8+ repertoires to be compared.

The investigators made TCR beta cDNA from about 510 ng total RNA, using a constant-region primer. Nested multiplex PCR, run for three rounds with slightly modified ARM-PCR, yielded TCR beta libraries. Investigators reported that the first two PCR rounds, at 10 cycles each, used TRBV1-TRBV30 forward primers with a C-beta reverse primer. MiXCR was run by TCRdb on the multiplex PCR reads, yielding one entry per CDR3 protein. The sample shows 300,000 to 400,000 distinct CDR3 sequences, approximately 65% of them seen only once. As regards this clonotype: Its target is not known. Relative to the germline gene, one junction end is altered; a read error may explain this.

It was unsorted whole blood that yielded blood RNA, and germline DNA was also extracted. The chain links TRBV11-2 to TRBJ2-5; D may correspond to TRBD1 or TRBD2 (5 bases each). The sequenced material came from peripheral blood. The TCR comes from a man aged 35 to 55 with primary liver carcinoma and hepatitis B virus infection. CDR3 coding DNA: TGTGCCAGCAGAACCTTCCGGGGCGTGTCGTACCAAGAGACACAGTACTTC. This translates into CASRTFRGVSYQETQYF.